The entry below describes one TCR beta chain. This specimen belongs to a study of T cell responses to AZD1222 COVID-19 vaccine. Clones were read by immunoSEQ multiplex PCR, and TCRdb kept only the in-frame ones, dropping some. Of some 50,000 clones in the sample, 84% were seen once. V was clipped by 4 bases and J by 6 bases, with 10 bases between them. The CDR3 spans 13 residues. Per germline, CDR1 MNHEY and CDR2 SVGAGI. The chain combines TRBV6-5 with TRBJ1-5; tentative D call: TRBD1 (6 bases). The TCR originated in an adult in good health. The source was peripheral blood, collected on day 0 of AZD1222 vaccination. In DNA form, the CDR3 reads TGTGCCAGCAGTTTACACAGGGCTCAGCCCCAGCATTTT. This sequence encodes CASSLHRAQPQHF.